A single sample is the source of the 17 T cell receptor beta chains below, sequenced in a study of T cell changes during pregnancy in multiple sclerosis. Method: immunoSEQ multiplex PCR; TCRdb's copy keeps in-frame clones and lacks some. The sample records roughly 66,000 clones, about 92% being singletons. Sequenced here: peripheral blood, sampled in the first trimester of pregnancy. These TCRs come from a female donor with multiple sclerosis, enrolled in a pregnancy study.

Concerning this clone itself: Other DNA sequences from this sample encode an identical CDR3 as well. The rearrangement links TRBV14 to TRBJ1-1, with unresolved D. Germline values: CDR1 SGHDN, CDR2 FVKESK. V dropped 1 base and J dropped 0 bases, with 6 bases sitting between them. This CDR3 has 14 residues. CDR3: CASSQAGMNTEAFF. The CDR3 nucleotides read TGTGCCAGCAGCCAAGCGGGGATGAACACTGAAGCTTTCTTT.

The chain couples TRBV14 to TRBJ2-1, with 12 bases that match TRBD1. The germline gives CDR1 SGHDN, CDR2 FVKESK. This CDR3 is 15 amino acids long. Losses at the gene ends were 2 bases for V and 9 bases for J; bases not matched to a gene: 5. CDR3: CASSQSGQGALEQFF. CDR3 bases: TGTGCCAGCAGCCAATCGGGACAGGGGGCCCTTGAGCAGTTCTTC.

This chain joins TRBV6-5 and TRBJ1-4, with D maybe TRBD1 (6 bases). This CDR3 contains 16 residues. Between the trimmed V and J ends, which lost 2 bases and 0 bases, there was a span of 10 bases. CDR1 is MNHEY, CDR2 SVGAGI, per germline. CDR3: CASSYDRTSTNEKLFF. CDR3 nucleotide sequence: TGTGCCAGCAGTTACGACAGGACGTCAACTAATGAAAAACTGTTTTTT.

V and J are TRBV4-3 and TRBJ2-7; D may be TRBD2 (6 bases). Germline values: CDR1 LGHNA, CDR2 YSLEER. V was cut by 3 bases and J by 2 bases, with 11 bases left in between. CDR3 length equals 14 residues. CDR3 DNA sequence: TGCGCCAGCAGCCAGGGGACTTTAGCCTACGAGCAGTACTTC. Its protein is CASSQGTLAYEQYF.

As concerns this clone: The sample has other DNA sequences that encode this CDR3 too. The V gene is TRBV7-9, the J gene TRBJ2-1; the match to TRBD2 covers 8 bases. V lost 1 base to trimming and J lost 6 bases; unmatched junction nucleotides: 5. The length of the CDR3 is 15 residues. Germline V CDR1 and CDR2: SEHNR, FQNEAQ (reference sequence). CDR3 protein: CASSLVTSGRNEQFF. CDR3 DNA sequence: TGTGCCAGCAGCTTAGTAACTAGCGGACGCAATGAGCAGTTCTTC.

V usage is TRBV7-9 and J usage is TRBJ1-1; TRBD1 matches at 8 bases. The CDR3 has 15 residues. Germline loops: CDR1 SEHNR, CDR2 FQNEAQ (reference sequence). V dropped 5 bases and J dropped 8; count of bases not matched to a gene: 13. CDR3 in amino acids: CASSPRRTGTMEAFF. The CDR3 DNA follows: TGTGCCAGCAGCCCCAGGAGGACAGGGACTATGGAAGCTTTCTTT.

The chain is built from TRBV19 and TRBJ2-7; 10 positions match TRBD1. The CDR3 length is 14 residues. Germline-derived CDR1 and CDR2 are LNHDA and SQIVND (reference sequence). V lost 5 bases to trimming and J lost 5 bases; unmatched junction nucleotides: 6. CDR3 protein: CASSLGTGVDEQYF. The CDR3, as DNA: TGTGCCAGTAGTCTCGGGACAGGGGTGGACGAGCAGTACTTC.

This chain joins TRBV2 and TRBJ2-3; weak D call: TRBD2 (8 bases). The V end was cut by 6 bases, the J end by 2 bases, with 18 bases between. CDR3 size: 16 residues. CDR1 and CDR2 (germline): SNHLY, FYNNEI. This CDR3 reads CASRILAEGATDTQYF. CDR3 DNA sequence: TGTGCCAGCAGAATACTAGCGGAGGGGGCCACAGATACGCAGTATTTT.

J is TRBJ1-1 and V is TRBV19, with D unclear. CDR3 length: 13 residues. CDR1 is LNHDA, CDR2 SQIVND, per germline (reference sequence). V was pared by 1 base and J by 5 bases, with 8 bases between. The CDR3 here is CASSIGAVTEAFF. The CDR3 region has the DNA TGTGCCAGTAGTATAGGGGCTGTTACTGAAGCTTTCTTT.

The genes are TRBV11-2 and TRBJ1-3; TRBD1 is a possible D gene (5 bases). The CDR3 runs to 15 residues. With 5 bases removed from V and 7 bases from J, the gap between germline ends came to 18 bases. Germline V lookup: CDR1 SGHAT, CDR2 FQNNGV. CDR3 coding DNA: TGTGCCAGCAGCCCGACCCAGGGCGTAGGGAACACCATATATTTT. This gives the protein CASSPTQGVGNTIYF.

The DNA of the CDR3 is TGTGCCAGCAGCGTATCCGCCCGACTACTCCGCACCGGGGAGCTGTTTTTT. It is translated as CASSVSARLLRTGELFF. The chain links TRBV9 to TRBJ2-2; the D gene is possibly TRBD2 (5 bases). The V and J ends lost 1 base and 4 bases respectively, with 17 bases between them. The CDR3 consists of 17 residues. Germline CDR1 is SGDLS and CDR2 is YYNGEE.

This clone was observed once. The V and J genes are TRBV5-1 and TRBJ2-7; 7 bases fit TRBD1. The ends lost 4 bases at V and 3 bases at J; junction bases unmatched: 4. The CDR3 is 13 residues long. CDR1 is SGHRS and CDR2 is YFSETQ in the germline V gene. The CDR3 sequence: CASSGDSYYEQYF. The CDR3 bases are TGCGCCAGCAGCGGGGACAGCTACTACGAGCAGTACTTC.

The rearrangement links TRBV4-3 to TRBJ2-3; 7 nucleotides match TRBD1. The CDR3 is 15 amino acids. Per germline, CDR1 LGHNA and CDR2 YSLEER. Germline trimming cut 4 bases from V and 1 base from J; bases unmatched to any gene: 5. CDR3 loop: CASSRLQGGTDTQYF. CDR3 nucleotide sequence: TGCGCCAGCAGCCGACTCCAGGGGGGCACAGATACGCAGTATTTT.

The V and J genes are TRBV7-2 and TRBJ1-1; unclear D gene. The germline CDR1 and CDR2 sequences are SGHTA and FQGNSA. This CDR3 region has 14 residues. The ends were cut back, 1 base at V and 2 bases at J, with 8 bases in the middle. The CDR3 DNA sequence: TGTGCCAGCAGCTTAGGCGCCTCTAACACTGAAGCTTTCTTT. Amino acid sequence: CASSLGASNTEAFF. Combining the CDR3 with reference TRBV7-2 and TRBJ1-1 gives the whole variable domain GAGVSQSPSNKVTEKGKDVELRCDPISGHTALYWYRQSLGQGLEFLIYFQGNSAPDKSGLPSDRFSAERTGGSVSTLTIQRTQQEDSAVYLCASSLGASNTEAFFGQGTRLTVV.

The rearrangement uses TRBV7-9 and TRBJ2-7; maybe TRBD2 (6 bases). This CDR3 is built from 18 residues. The germline CDR1 and CDR2 sequences are SEHNR and FQNEAQ (reference sequence). V lost 5 bases, J lost 5 bases, and 28 bases lay in between. The CDR3 region has the DNA TGTGCCAGCAGCCTACCCCTTAGTCACGGGGGATTAACGAACGAGCAGTACTTC. Protein product: CASSLPLSHGGLTNEQYF.

This chain uses TRBV19 with TRBJ1-1; 9 bases map to TRBD1. This CDR3 comprises 15 residues. Germline lookup yields CDR1 LNHDA and CDR2 SQIVND (reference sequence). V shed 3 bases and J 4 bases; nucleotides not matched to a gene: 6. CDR3 loop: CASSIWTGDTTEAFF. In DNA form, the CDR3 reads TGTGCCAGTAGTATTTGGACAGGGGATACCACTGAAGCTTTCTTT.

The V and J genes are TRBV19 and TRBJ1-1, with D perhaps TRBD1 (6 bases). The CDR3 covers 13 residues. The V gene lost 6 bases and the J gene lost 9 bases, with 17 bases spanning the gap. Per the germline V gene, CDR1 is LNHDA and CDR2 is SQIVND (reference sequence). In nucleotides, the CDR3 is TGTGCCAGTAGCGGGGACACCTCCCAAAAAGCTTTCTTT. Translating it yields CASSGDTSQKAFF.